Listed here are 22 T cell receptor beta chains from one sample, sequenced in a study of blood T cell repertoires in COVID-19. Only in-frame clones appear in the TCRdb table, and some are missing; sequencing was by immunoSEQ multiplex PCR. The profile shows 150,000 to 200,000 clones, roughly 84% of them singletons. Material: peripheral blood. These receptors were collected from a man aged 50 to 60 with active or convalescent COVID-19.

This rearrangement joins TRBV19 to TRBJ2-1; TRBD2 matches at 7 bases. Germline V gene sequence: CDR1 LNHDA, CDR2 SQIVND (reference sequence). The CDR3 length is 17 residues. The trim removed 2 bases at V and 4 bases at J, leaving 11 bases unmatched. CDR3 sequence: CASSISPSGAEYNEQFF. The DNA of the CDR3 is TGTGCCAGTAGTATATCCCCTAGCGGAGCCGAGTACAATGAGCAGTTCTTC.

The chain is built from TRBV7-3 and TRBJ1-1; D is possibly TRBD1 (5 bases). The V gene's germline CDR1 is SGHTA and CDR2 FQGTGA. Trimming took off 5 bases at V and 2 bases at J, with 18 bases between the two ends. This CDR3 region has 16 residues. The CDR3 DNA reads as TGTGCCAGCAGCCGAATGAGATTGGACAAAAACACTGAAGCTTTCTTT. Translation gives CASSRMRLDKNTEAFF.

The J gene is TRBJ2-7, the V gene TRBV19; the D gene is possibly TRBD2 (5 bases). CDR3 length: 15 amino acids. Trimming removed 1 base at V and 2 bases at J, with 12 bases between. Germline values: CDR1 LNHDA, CDR2 SQIVND (reference sequence). The CDR3 DNA sequence: TGTGCCAGTAGTATAGGTCTAGCTTTAACCTACGAGCAGTACTTC. Protein product: CASSIGLALTYEQYF.

This chain links TRBV2 with TRBJ1-6; 12 nucleotides align to TRBD1. With 3 bases clipped from V and 8 bases from J, the junction kept 2 bases outside the gene matches. Germline lookup yields CDR1 SNHLY and CDR2 FYNNEI. The CDR3 has 15 residues. CDR3 DNA: TGTGCCAGCAGTGAGGGACAGGGGGCGGATTCACCCCTCCACTTT. Translated, it gives CASSEGQGADSPLHF.

V gene TRBV7-2 combines with J gene TRBJ2-1; 11 bases map to TRBD2. The germline CDR1 and CDR2 sequences are SGHTA and FQGNSA. V lost 7 bases and J lost 0; bases outside the gene matches: 11. This CDR3 is built from 18 residues. This chain's CDR3 is CASTILAGGQSSYNEQFF. The CDR3 coding sequence is TGTGCCAGCACCATCCTAGCGGGGGGCCAGAGCTCCTACAATGAGCAGTTCTTC.

The V gene is TRBV18, the J gene TRBJ2-2; 10 nucleotides match TRBD1. This CDR3 is 14 amino acids long. Per germline, CDR1 KGHSH and CDR2 LQKENI. V dropped 4 bases and J dropped 6; count of bases not matched to a gene: 2. The CDR3 bases are TGTGCCAGCTCACGGGGACAGGGGCCCGGGGAGCTGTTTTTT. Protein: CASSRGQGPGELFF. Filled out from reference TRBV18 and TRBJ2-2, the complete variable domain reads NAGVMQNPRHLVRRRGQEARLRCSPMKGHSHVYWYRQLPEEGLKFMVYLQKENIIDESGMPKERFSAEFPKEGPSILRIQQVVRGDSAAYFCASSRGQGPGELFFGEGSRLTVL.

The chain combines TRBV27 with TRBJ2-7, with a weak D call TRBD2 (7 bases). The CDR3 runs 15 residues. The germline V gene encodes CDR1 MNHEY and CDR2 SMNVEV (reference sequence). Trimming removed 6 bases from V and 6 bases from J, with 21 bases in between. The CDR3 DNA follows: TGTGCCAGCAGGGGGGGGCGGGATCTATTCGGCGAGCAGTACTTC. Translating it yields CASRGGRDLFGEQYF.

This clone occurred a few times. The chain recombines TRBV2 with TRBJ1-1; possible D gene TRBD1, 6 bases. The CDR3 sequence is 14 residues long. Trimming removed 7 bases at V and 3 bases at J, with 15 bases between. Germline V lookup: CDR1 SNHLY, CDR2 FYNNEI. The CDR3 DNA reads TGTGCCAGCATCCTAGGGGCAGGGGACACTGAAGCTTTCTTT. This codes for CASILGAGDTEAFF.

The gene calls are TRBV7-2 and TRBJ2-3; 12 bases map to TRBD2. Germline V gives CDR1 SGHTA, CDR2 FQGNSA. V shed 5 bases, J shed 3 bases, and the junction held 6 bases outside the gene matches. This CDR3 is 16 amino acids long. CDR3 region: CASSLGLAGQTDTQYF. The CDR3 nucleotides read TGTGCCAGCAGCCTTGGACTAGCGGGGCAAACAGATACGCAGTATTTT. The full variable domain, its missing parts supplied by reference TRBV7-2 and TRBJ2-3, is GAGVSQSPSNKVTEKGKDVELRCDPISGHTALYWYRQSLGQGLEFLIYFQGNSAPDKSGLPSDRFSAERTGGSVSTLTIQRTQQEDSAVYLCASSLGLAGQTDTQYFGPGTRLTVL.

The rearrangement joins TRBV4-2 to TRBJ1-6, with no clear D. This CDR3 contains 13 residues. CDR1 is LGHNA, CDR2 YNFKEQ, per germline. V was trimmed by 1 base and J by 9 bases, leaving 7 bases between them. The CDR3 nucleotides are TGTGCCAGCAGCCAAGCTGGGCTTTCACCCCTCCACTTT. Amino acid sequence: CASSQAGLSPLHF.

This chain uses TRBV11-3 with TRBJ2-3; 13 positions match TRBD2. Germline V CDR1 and CDR2: SGHNT, YENEEA. V dropped 2 bases and J dropped 7; count of bases not matched to a gene: 6. CDR3 length equals 16 residues. CDR3 amino acids: CASSLIGTSGDNTQYF. The CDR3 nucleotides read TGTGCCAGCAGCTTAATAGGGACTAGCGGGGACAATACGCAGTATTTT.

The chain uses TRBV4-2 and TRBJ1-5, with no clear D. The germline V and J ends were trimmed by 0 bases and 7 bases, with 13 bases remaining between them. The V gene's germline CDR1 is LGHNA and CDR2 YNFKEQ. The CDR3 is 15 residues long. The CDR3 protein is CASSQDASGGQPQHF. The CDR3 nucleotides are TGTGCCAGCAGCCAAGATGCATCAGGTGGCCAGCCCCAGCATTTT.

This clone has just one count. This chain uses TRBV6-5 with TRBJ1-5, with D tentatively TRBD1 (6 bases). The germline CDR1 and CDR2 sequences are MNHEY and SVGAGI. This CDR3 has 15 residues. Trimming removed 5 bases at V and 5 bases at J, with 16 bases between. This chain's CDR3 is CASSLDSPGDQPQHF. CDR3 DNA: TGTGCCAGCAGTCTGGACAGTCCTGGAGATCAGCCCCAGCATTTT.

The chain couples TRBV15 to TRBJ1-2; no definite D call. Germline V gives CDR1 LNHNV, CDR2 YYDKDF (reference sequence). The CDR3 covers 14 residues. V was clipped by 1 base and J by 2 bases, with 8 bases between them. This chain's CDR3 is CATSRGGPNYGYTF. The CDR3 DNA reads TGTGCCACCAGCAGAGGAGGTCCGAACTATGGCTACACCTTC.

This clone has just one count. The chain carries TRBV19 and TRBJ1-1; D ambiguous. V lost 5 bases, J lost 1 base, and 8 bases lay in between. The CDR3 sequence is 13 residues long. Germline V gives CDR1 LNHDA, CDR2 SQIVND (reference sequence). DNA for the CDR3: TGTGCCAGTAGTGTTCGGTCGAACACTGAAGCTTTCTTT. It yields the protein CASSVRSNTEAFF.

The chain has TRBV4-2 and TRBJ1-4; D possibly corresponds to TRBD1 (6 bases). Germline V lookup: CDR1 LGHNA, CDR2 YNFKEQ. V was shortened by 2 bases and J by 8 bases, with 12 bases between the two germline ends. CDR3 size: 14 residues. Written as DNA, the CDR3 is TGTGCCAGCAGCCAACCTACAGGGTACGAAAAACTGTTTTTT. This encodes CASSQPTGYEKLFF.

The chain couples TRBV27 to TRBJ2-7, with TRBD1 matching 7 bases. The germline CDR1 and CDR2 sequences are MNHEY and SMNVEV (reference sequence). This CDR3 is built from 15 residues. Losses at the gene ends were 1 base for V and 0 bases for J; bases not matched to a gene: 3. The CDR3 spells CASSLWGQNSYEQYF. The CDR3 coding sequence is TGTGCCAGCAGTTTATGGGGACAGAACTCCTACGAGCAGTACTTC.

J is TRBJ1-2 and V is TRBV29-1; 7 bases fit TRBD1. This CDR3 is 13 amino acids long. The germline CDR1 and CDR2 sequences are SQVTM and ANQGSEA. V shed 3 bases and J 4 bases; nucleotides not matched to a gene: 5. This chain's CDR3 is CSVDQGTVYGYTF. CDR3 DNA: TGCAGCGTTGATCAAGGGACAGTCTATGGCTACACCTTC.

Notes on this clone: Relative to the germline gene, one junction end is altered; a read error may explain this. The V and J genes are TRBV11-3 and TRBJ2-2; no clear D. The CDR3 sequence is 14 residues long. Germline loops: CDR1 SGHNT, CDR2 YENEEA. The CDR3 DNA sequence: TGTGCCAGCAGCCTAGACAAAAACACCGGGGAGCTGTTTTTT. Protein: CASSLDKNTGELFF.

The chain is built from TRBV6-5 and TRBJ2-7; a weak D match, TRBD2 (5 bases). CDR3 length: 13 residues. CDR1 is MNHEY and CDR2 is SVGAGI in the germline V gene. V was cut by 2 bases and J by 4 bases, with 9 bases left in between. In nucleotides, the CDR3 is TGTGCCAGCAGTTACGCTAGCCGTTACGAGCAGTACTTC. Encoded protein: CASSYASRYEQYF.

This CDR3 reads CASSATGSLREKLFF. In DNA, the CDR3 is TGTGCCAGCAGTGCGACAGGGTCCCTTCGCGAAAAACTGTTTTTT. The chain couples TRBV2 to TRBJ1-4; 7 positions agree with TRBD1. The CDR3 runs 15 residues. Germline values: CDR1 SNHLY, CDR2 FYNNEI. V dropped 4 bases and J dropped 8; count of bases not matched to a gene: 10.

The V and J genes are TRBV13 and TRBJ2-1; TRBD2 aligns across 12 bases. The germline V gene encodes CDR1 PRHDT and CDR2 FYEKMQ (reference sequence). V gave up 6 bases and J gave up 9 bases; unmatched junction bases: 12. The CDR3 loop spans 16 amino acids. The CDR3: CASRQTASGGAGEQFF. The CDR3 region has the DNA TGTGCCAGCAGACAAACGGCTAGCGGGGGGGCCGGTGAGCAGTTCTTC.